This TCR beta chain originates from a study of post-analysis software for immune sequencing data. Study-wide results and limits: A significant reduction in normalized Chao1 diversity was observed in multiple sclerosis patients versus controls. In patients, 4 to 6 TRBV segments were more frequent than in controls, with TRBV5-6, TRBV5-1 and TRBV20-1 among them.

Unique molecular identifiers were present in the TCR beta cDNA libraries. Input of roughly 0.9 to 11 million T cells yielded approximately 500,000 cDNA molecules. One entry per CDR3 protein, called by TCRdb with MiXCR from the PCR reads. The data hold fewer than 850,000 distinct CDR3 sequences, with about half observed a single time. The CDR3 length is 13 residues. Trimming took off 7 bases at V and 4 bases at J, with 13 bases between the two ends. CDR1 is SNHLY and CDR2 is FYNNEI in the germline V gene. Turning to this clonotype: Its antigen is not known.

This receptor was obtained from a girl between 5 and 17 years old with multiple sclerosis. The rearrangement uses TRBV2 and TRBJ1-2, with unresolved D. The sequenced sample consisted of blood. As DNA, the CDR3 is TGTGCCAGCACCATCCAGATCCTCTATGGCTACACCTTC. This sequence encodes CASTIQILYGYTF. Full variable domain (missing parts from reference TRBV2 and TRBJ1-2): EPEVTQTPSHQVTQMGQEVILRCVPISNHLYFYWYRQILGQKVEFLVSFYNNEISEKSEIFDDQFSVERPDGSNFTLKIRSTKLEDSAMYFCASTIQILYGYTFGSGTRLTVV.